Following are 32 T cell receptor beta chains from one sample sequenced in a study of T cells in Graves' hyperthyroidism and ophthalmopathy. Amplified TCR beta CDR3 regions came from RNA transcripts. The HTBI primer set was used in a first-round RT-PCR of the TCR CDR3. TCRdb reprocessed the multiplex PCR reads via MiXCR and lists one record per CDR3 protein. The sample includes hundreds of thousands of distinct CDR3 sequences, around 15% seen only once; the top ten take roughly 3.3%. Material: blood. These TCRs come from a woman in her 40s with Graves' ophthalmopathy.

The chain combines TRBV6-1 with TRBJ2-1; D is unclear. V shed 4 bases and J shed 15 bases, with 16 bases lying between them. This CDR3 has 12 residues. CDR1 and CDR2 from the germline V gene are MNHNS and SASEGT. CDR3 loop: CASSASGGSPFF. In DNA form, the CDR3 reads TGTGCCAGCAGTGCCTCCGGTGGGTCTCCGTTCTTC.

The table lists this clonotype with many counts. V is TRBV5-4 and J is TRBJ2-5; 7 bases agree with TRBD1. The junction had 11 bases not matched to a gene; V was cut back by 2 bases and J by 4 bases. Germline CDR1 reads SGHNT; CDR2 reads YYREEE (reference sequence). CDR3 length equals 16 residues. CDR3 in DNA: TGTGCCAGCAGCTTACCGGGGACAGCGATCAGAGAGACCCAGTACTTC. As protein: CASSLPGTAIRETQYF.

The chain combines TRBV6-5 with TRBJ1-2; D uncertain. With 2 bases removed from V and 5 bases from J, the gap between germline ends came to 12 bases. Germline V gives CDR1 MNHEY, CDR2 SVGAGI. The CDR3 runs to 14 residues. In nucleotides, the CDR3 is TGTGCCAGCAGTTACGGGGAGGGTGCGTATGGCTACACCTTC. It specifies CASSYGEGAYGYTF.

In the case of this clonotype: A read error is possible here, since a much larger clone lies one base away. The rearrangement links TRBV30 to TRBJ1-2, with D uncertain. The V and J ends lost 6 bases and 0 bases respectively, with 14 bases between them. The CDR3 loop spans 14 amino acids. Germline assignment: CDR1 GTSNPN and CDR2 SVGIG (reference sequence). The CDR3 loop is CACPPDMTNYGYTF. The DNA for the CDR3 is TGTGCCTGCCCTCCCGACATGACTAACTATGGCTACACCTTC.

This clonotype was counted at least ten times. The V and J genes are TRBV16 and TRBJ2-1; D not certain. CDR3 length: 15 amino acids. V was trimmed by 1 base and J by 0 bases, leaving 7 bases between them. Germline values: CDR1 KGHSY, CDR2 FQNENV. The chain's CDR3 is CASSQLLSSYNEQFF. CDR3 nucleotide sequence: TGTGCCAGCAGCCAATTGTTAAGCTCCTACAATGAGCAGTTCTTC.

This clonotype was counted a single time. The chain links TRBV20-1 to TRBJ2-1; 9 bases are a match to TRBD2. CDR3 length: 16 amino acids. Germline CDR1 is DFQATT and CDR2 is SNEGSKA (reference sequence). Germline trimming cut 5 bases from V and 1 base from J; bases unmatched to any gene: 9. CDR3 region: CSAPERSGRSYNEQFF. CDR3 nucleotide sequence: TGCAGTGCTCCGGAGCGGAGCGGGAGGTCCTACAATGAGCAGTTCTTC.

The chain links TRBV7-9 to TRBJ2-5; D could derive from TRBD1 or TRBD2 (6 bases each). The CDR3 consists of 15 residues. Germline loops: CDR1 SEHNR, CDR2 FQNEAQ (reference sequence). The V end was cut by 1 base, the J end by 6 bases, with 15 bases between. CDR3 in DNA: TGTGCCAGCAGCTTAGGCCCGAGGGGGGAACAGACCCAGTACTTC. This translates into CASSLGPRGEQTQYF.

This clonotype occurred many times. The chain links TRBV11-3 to TRBJ2-3; D gene unclear. CDR1 and CDR2 (germline): SGHNT, YENEEA. The V end lost 7 bases, the J end lost 4 bases, and 9 bases lay between the germline ends. The CDR3 has 12 residues. This CDR3 is CASNSGADTQYF. CDR3 nucleotides: TGTGCCAGCAACTCAGGTGCAGATACGCAGTATTTT.

This clonotype occurred many times. The chain couples TRBV3-1 to TRBJ1-3; D not certain. CDR3 size: 17 residues. The germline V gene has CDR1 LGHDT and CDR2 YNNKEL (reference sequence). V was cut by 0 bases and J by 0 bases, with 12 bases left in between. CDR3 region: CASSQDSLVLSGNTIYF. The CDR3 region has the DNA TGTGCCAGCAGCCAAGATTCTCTCGTCCTCTCTGGAAACACCATATATTTT.

Many counts were recorded for this clonotype. The chain has TRBV24-1 and TRBJ2-7, with 7 bases identical to TRBD1. Germline loops: CDR1 KGHDR, CDR2 SFDVKD. This CDR3 has 13 amino acids. The V gene end was trimmed by 4 bases and the J gene end by 6 bases; junction bases not matched to a gene: 5. Here the CDR3 DNA reads TGTGCCACCAGTGAACCGACAGGGACCGAGCAGTACTTC. As protein: CATSEPTGTEQYF.

This clonotype was picked up many times. The V and J genes are TRBV27 and TRBJ2-7, with TRBD2 identical over 11 bases. Unmatched junction bases numbered 8, after V lost 5 bases and J lost 5 bases. Germline V gene data show CDR1 as MNHEY and CDR2 as SMNVEV (reference sequence). This CDR3 is built from 15 residues. The CDR3 region is CASSELAGVRDEQYF. CDR3 nucleotides: TGTGCCAGCAGTGAACTAGCGGGAGTTCGGGACGAGCAGTACTTC.

This clonotype was picked up many times. V usage is TRBV7-8 and J usage is TRBJ1-4; D not certain. The V gene's germline CDR1 is SGHVS and CDR2 FQNEAQ. The V and J ends lost 2 bases and 7 bases respectively, with 20 bases between them. The CDR3 runs to 17 residues. The CDR3 DNA is TGTGCCAGCAGCTTAAGAAGTGGGCAGCACAGAGGTGAAAAACTGTTTTTT. This encodes CASSLRSGQHRGEKLFF. Full variable domain (outside the CDR3, taken from reference TRBV7-8 and TRBJ1-4): GAGVSQSPRYKVAKRGQDVALRCDPISGHVSLFWYQQALGQGPEFLTYFQNEAQLDKSGLPSDRFFAERPEGSVSTLKIQRTQQEDSAVYLCASSLRSGQHRGEKLFFGSGTQLSVL.

The rearrangement joins TRBV27 to TRBJ2-1; 16 bases are shared with TRBD2. J lost 8 bases, V lost 2 bases, and 18 bases had no gene match. From germline, CDR1 is MNHEY and CDR2 SMNVEV (reference sequence). The CDR3 has 21 amino acids. The CDR3 sequence is CASSLLPVGDGTSGGAYEQFF. The CDR3 nucleotides read TGTGCCAGCAGTTTACTCCCGGTTGGCGACGGGACTAGCGGGGGGGCATATGAGCAGTTCTTC.

This clonotype was seen only a few times. This rearrangement joins TRBV7-2 to TRBJ2-1, with TRBD2 matching over 10 bases. Per germline, CDR1 SGHTA and CDR2 FQGNSA. There are 15 residues in the CDR3. V shed 0 bases, J shed 7 bases, and the junction held 3 bases outside the gene matches. CDR3 sequence: CASSLAAGGQNEQFF. The CDR3 nucleotides read TGTGCCAGCAGCTTAGCAGCGGGGGGGCAGAATGAGCAGTTCTTC.

There are a few counts of this clonotype. The junction does not match germline at one end; this may be a read error. The V call is TRBV28, the J call TRBJ2-3; maybe TRBD2 (5 bases). The length of the CDR3 is 16 residues. The germline V gene has CDR1 MDHEN and CDR2 SYDVKM. The CDR3 region is CASSPFEGPRTDAQYF. The DNA of the CDR3 is TGTGCCAGCAGTCCCTTTGAGGGTCCACGCACAGATGCGCAGTATTTT.

This chain joins TRBV30 and TRBJ1-2; D ambiguous. The V end lost 2 bases, the J end lost 5 bases, and 12 bases lay between the germline ends. This CDR3 has 13 amino acids. Germline V CDR1 and CDR2: GTSNPN, SVGIG (reference sequence). For the CDR3, the DNA is TGTGCCTGGAGTCCCCCGCCCCTATATGGCTACACCTTC. It translates to CAWSPPPLYGYTF.

With regard to this clonotype: A much larger clone lies a single base off, so this may be a read error. The rearrangement links TRBV5-1 to TRBJ2-5, with 7 bases that match TRBD1. The CDR3 totals 14 residues. Per germline, CDR1 SGHRS and CDR2 YFSETQ. Written as DNA, the CDR3 is TGCGCCTGCAGCTTCGGACAGGCCTGGGAGACCCAGTACTTC. It translates to CACSFGQAWETQYF.

This clonotype occurred many times. The chain uses TRBV5-8 and TRBJ1-1; D is uncertain. This CDR3 spans 16 amino acids. Germline V gene data show CDR1 as SGHTS and CDR2 as YDEGEE. The germline V and J ends were trimmed by 4 bases and 0 bases, with 16 bases remaining between them. The CDR3 reads CASSLTTSTLNTEAFF. Written as DNA, the CDR3 is TGTGCCAGCAGCCTTACGACATCTACTTTGAACACTGAAGCTTTCTTT.

This clonotype has ten or more counts. This chain joins TRBV18 and TRBJ1-4; D is possibly TRBD1 (6 bases). CDR1 and CDR2 from the germline V gene are KGHSH and LQKENI. The CDR3 covers 14 residues. V was pared by 0 bases and J by 8 bases, with 10 bases between. The CDR3 nucleotides are TGTGCCAGCTCACCACCGGGGGCTCGAGAAAAACTGTTTTTT. This translates into CASSPPGAREKLFF.

This clonotype was seen more than once but under ten times. This rearrangement joins TRBV6-1 to TRBJ1-2; a possible D gene is TRBD1 (6 bases). This CDR3 region has 14 residues. Germline V lookup: CDR1 MNHNS, CDR2 SASEGT. V gave up 7 bases and J gave up 8 bases, with 20 bases separating them. The CDR3 DNA reads TGTGCCAGCACCCCGGGGGGCAGGGTAGCCGGCTACACCTTC. This gives the protein CASTPGGRVAGYTF.

This clonotype was seen at least ten times. The chain couples TRBV30 to TRBJ2-5; D unclear. CDR3 length equals 14 residues. Germline V gene lookup returns CDR1 GTSNPN and CDR2 SVGIG (reference sequence). The ends were cut back, 4 bases at V and 4 bases at J, with 16 bases in the middle. CDR3 sequence: CAWKFVGVRETQYF. In DNA, the CDR3 is TGTGCCTGGAAGTTTGTGGGTGTAAGAGAGACCCAGTACTTC.

This clonotype was counted a few times. The genes are TRBV4-1 and TRBJ1-4; D is unclear. V lost 0 bases to trimming and J lost 7 bases, with 12 bases between them. The CDR3 runs to 15 residues. In germline, CDR1 is MGHRA, CDR2 YSYEKL. The CDR3 spells CASSQEEGRLEKLFF. In DNA, the CDR3 is TGCGCCAGCAGCCAAGAAGAAGGGCGGCTTGAAAAACTGTTTTTT.

V is TRBV6-1 and J is TRBJ2-5, with 7 bases identical to TRBD2. The CDR3 consists of 14 residues. J gave up 1 base and V 5 bases, and 4 bases lay outside the gene matches. Germline V lookup: CDR1 MNHNS, CDR2 SASEGT. The CDR3: CASSYGTIQETQYF. The CDR3 bases are TGTGCCAGCAGTTATGGGACTATCCAAGAGACCCAGTACTTC.

The chain employs TRBV5-1 and TRBJ2-5, with a weak D call TRBD2 (6 bases). The germline V gene has CDR1 SGHRS and CDR2 YFSETQ. With 3 bases removed from V and 3 bases from J, the gap between germline ends came to 9 bases. CDR3 length equals 13 residues. The CDR3 reads CASSWPGEETQYF. CDR3 nucleotide sequence: TGCGCCAGCAGCTGGCCGGGGGAAGAGACCCAGTACTTC.

This clonotype was observed many times. The chain links TRBV5-4 to TRBJ2-1; no clear D gene. From germline, CDR1 is SGHNT and CDR2 YYREEE (reference sequence). The V gene lost 1 base and the J gene lost 3 bases, with 11 bases spanning the gap. This CDR3 contains 15 residues. DNA of the CDR3: TGTGCCAGCAGCTTGTCCACGCTCGGCTACAATGAGCAGTTCTTC. It yields the protein CASSLSTLGYNEQFF.

In this sample, this clonotype turned up many times. The chain employs TRBV4-1 and TRBJ2-1, with TRBD2 matching over 7 bases. Per the germline V gene, CDR1 is MGHRA and CDR2 is YSYEKL. The trim removed 5 bases at V and 1 base at J, leaving 8 bases unmatched. The CDR3 is made up of 16 amino acids. The CDR3 is CASSSGEGGSYNEQFF. The DNA of the CDR3 is TGCGCCAGCAGCTCGGGGGAGGGAGGGTCCTACAATGAGCAGTTCTTC.

Many counts were recorded for this clonotype. This rearrangement joins TRBV7-3 to TRBJ1-1; maybe TRBD1 (5 bases). The CDR3 spans 15 residues. Deletions cut 0 bases from V and 5 bases from J, with 13 bases between. Germline CDR1 is SGHTA and CDR2 is FQGTGA. The CDR3 region is CASSLTSGRGTEAFF. Here the CDR3 DNA reads TGTGCCAGCAGCTTAACGTCGGGGCGGGGGACTGAAGCTTTCTTT.

This clonotype was observed many times. This sequence joins TRBV12-3 or TRBV12-4 and TRBJ2-7, with D tentatively TRBD1 or TRBD2 (5 bases each). This CDR3 has 13 residues. V shed 4 bases and J shed 6 bases, with 13 bases lying between them. CDR3 nucleotides: TGTGCCAGCAGTTCCACTTGGGGGTCCGAGCAGTACTTC. Its protein is CASSSTWGSEQYF.

This clonotype has just a few counts. The chain joins TRBV20-1 to TRBJ2-7; 12 nucleotides match TRBD2. The CDR3 runs to 15 residues. The germline V gene encodes CDR1 DFQATT and CDR2 SNEGSKA (reference sequence). V gave up 6 bases and J gave up 5 bases; unmatched junction bases: 11. CDR3 sequence reads: CSAVPGLAGSNEQYF. The CDR3, as DNA: TGCAGTGCCGTACCGGGACTAGCGGGCAGTAACGAGCAGTACTTC.

The chain links TRBV7-9 to TRBJ2-2; D possibly uses TRBD1 or TRBD2 (5 bases each). The CDR3 contains 15 residues. Germline-derived CDR1 and CDR2 are SEHNR and FQNEAQ (reference sequence). V was pared by 10 bases and J by 1 base, with 16 bases between. CDR3 bases: TGTGCCATCCCTAACCGGGGCCTGAACACCGGGGAGCTGTTTTTT. Amino acids: CAIPNRGLNTGELFF.

The rearrangement links TRBV20-1 to TRBJ1-1; D is ambiguous. V was shortened by 1 base and J by 7 bases, with 7 bases between the two germline ends. The germline V gene has CDR1 DFQATT and CDR2 SNEGSKA (reference sequence). CDR3 size: 11 residues. The CDR3 bases are TGCAGTGCTAGAGGGGCGGGTGAAGCTTTCTTT. This translates into CSARGAGEAFF.

This clonotype was found many times. This chain uses TRBV18 with TRBJ2-5, with D maybe TRBD1 (5 bases). The CDR3 covers 13 residues. Germline V gene sequence: CDR1 KGHSH, CDR2 LQKENI. The V gene lost 3 bases and the J gene lost 2 bases, with 7 bases spanning the gap. The CDR3 coding sequence is TGTGCCAGCTCACCGCGACAGCAAGAGACCCAGTACTTC. Its translation is CASSPRQQETQYF.